Shown below are 27 T cell receptor beta chains from a single sample sequenced in a study of cytomegalovirus exposure and HLA in healthy donors. The PCR had 60 Vbeta and 13 Jbeta primers. Assay used: immunoSEQ multiplex PCR; TCRdb lists only in-frame clones, some missing. The sample lists about 110,000 clones; approximately 86% were seen once. The source material was PBMCs. The receptors originated from a man between 35 and 55 years old in good health and CMV-seronegative.

The rearrangement links TRBV28 to TRBJ2-3; D perhaps matches TRBD2 (6 bases). Germline CDR1 reads MDHEN; CDR2 reads SYDVKM. The CDR3 runs 17 residues. The V end lost 6 bases, the J end lost 0 bases, and 19 bases lay between the germline ends. In DNA, the CDR3 is TGTGCCAGCAGCTTCCTTATCGGGACTGATAGCACAGATACGCAGTATTTT. It translates to CASSFLIGTDSTDTQYF. The full variable domain, rest sourced from reference TRBV28 and TRBJ2-3, is DVKVTQSSRYLVKRTGEKVFLECVQDMDHENMFWYRQDPGLGLRLIYFSYDVKMKEKGDIPEGYSVSREKKERFSLILESASTNQTSMYLCASSFLIGTDSTDTQYFGPGTRLTVL.

This chain joins TRBV29-1 and TRBJ2-5; D ambiguous. Germline V CDR1 and CDR2: SQVTM, ANQGSEA. Trimming took off 0 bases at V and 5 bases at J, with 16 bases between the two ends. The CDR3 is made up of 15 amino acids. In DNA, the CDR3 is TGCAGCGTTGAAGATAAGGCCGGAGCGTGGGAGACCCAGTACTTC. Its protein is CSVEDKAGAWETQYF.

In its sample, this clone was seen a few times. This rearrangement joins TRBV29-1 to TRBJ1-2; 9 positions match TRBD1. CDR3 size: 14 residues. Trimming cost V 6 bases and J 5 bases; bases outside gene matches: 10. CDR1 is SQVTM and CDR2 is ANQGSEA in the germline V gene. The CDR3 here is CSVRGQGRTYGYTF. The CDR3 nucleotides are TGCAGCGTCCGTGGACAGGGGCGGACTTATGGCTACACCTTC. Full variable domain (missing parts from reference TRBV29-1 and TRBJ1-2): SAVISQKPSRDICQRGTSLTIQCQVDSQVTMMFWYRQQPGQSLTLIATANQGSEATYESGFVIDKFPISRPNLTFSTLTVSNMSPEDSSIYLCSVRGQGRTYGYTFGSGTRLTVV.

The gene calls are TRBV6-5 and TRBJ2-3; TRBD2 agrees at 7 bases. CDR3 size: 15 residues. Germline V gene lookup returns CDR1 MNHEY and CDR2 SVGAGI. The V segment lost 4 bases and the J segment 9 bases; nucleotides outside the gene matches: 13. The CDR3 DNA reads as TGTGCCAGCAGTTCCGGGAGGCTAGTTCGTGGCACGCAGTATTTT. Its translation is CASSSGRLVRGTQYF.

The chain combines TRBV29-1 with TRBJ2-3; weak D call: TRBD1 (6 bases). The CDR3 sequence is 14 residues long. Germline V gene lookup returns CDR1 SQVTM and CDR2 ANQGSEA. Trimming left V 7 bases short and J 1 base short, with 15 bases between. The CDR3 bases are TGCAGCGCCCAGGGGCGAGGCGGCACAGATACGCAGTATTTT. Protein sequence: CSAQGRGGTDTQYF.

J is TRBJ1-4 and V is TRBV5-1; maybe TRBD1 (5 bases). Trimming shortened V by 4 bases and J by 8 bases, and 18 bases separated the two germline ends. The germline V gene encodes CDR1 SGHRS and CDR2 YFSETQ. This CDR3 has 15 amino acids. The CDR3 loop reads CASSQMSTGQEKLFF. In nucleotides, the CDR3 is TGCGCCAGCAGCCAGATGAGTACCGGACAAGAAAAACTGTTTTTT.

The chain uses TRBV5-1 and TRBJ1-2; possibly TRBD1 for D (5 bases). V was pared by 4 bases and J by 8 bases, with 21 bases between. This CDR3 region has 15 residues. The germline gives CDR1 SGHRS, CDR2 YFSETQ. The CDR3 sequence: CASSPGGLQSGGYTF. CDR3 DNA sequence: TGCGCCAGCAGCCCGGGGGGACTCCAATCGGGGGGCTACACCTTC.

This clone was counted between two and nine times. V usage is TRBV4-3 and J usage is TRBJ1-1; no firm D call. Germline V gives CDR1 LGHNA, CDR2 YSLEER. The V end was cut by 0 bases, the J end by 3 bases, with 5 bases between. The CDR3 is 13 residues long. The CDR3 loop reads CASSQERYTEAFF. As DNA, the CDR3 is TGCGCCAGCAGCCAAGAACGGTACACTGAAGCTTTCTTT.

The chain combines TRBV7-7 with TRBJ2-2, with 8 bases lining up with TRBD2. V trimming: 5 bases; J trimming: 4 bases; junction bases outside the gene matches: 6. From germline, CDR1 is SSHAT and CDR2 FNYEAQ (reference sequence). The CDR3 has 15 residues. The CDR3 nucleotides read TGTGCCAGCAGCCGAGAAGGGACTAGCACCGGGGAGCTGTTTTTT. Translated: CASSREGTSTGELFF.

The V and J genes are TRBV6-5 and TRBJ1-5; D uncertain. The CDR3 is 16 amino acids. The V and J ends lost 2 bases and 6 bases respectively, with 17 bases between them. Looked up from germline, CDR1 is MNHEY and CDR2 is SVGAGI. In DNA form, the CDR3 reads TGTGCCAGCAGTTACGGGAGGCCCTCGGGTGTTCAGCCCCAGCATTTT. This codes for CASSYGRPSGVQPQHF.

The chain uses TRBV28 and TRBJ2-1; D remains ambiguous. This CDR3 contains 12 residues. Germline V gives CDR1 MDHEN, CDR2 SYDVKM. Trimming left V 4 bases short and J 8 bases short, with 9 bases between. The CDR3 spells CASSSQLYEQFF. Here the CDR3 DNA reads TGTGCCAGCAGTTCCCAACTGTATGAGCAGTTCTTC. The variable domain in full, completed from reference TRBV28 and TRBJ2-1, reads DVKVTQSSRYLVKRTGEKVFLECVQDMDHENMFWYRQDPGLGLRLIYFSYDVKMKEKGDIPEGYSVSREKKERFSLILESASTNQTSMYLCASSSQLYEQFFGPGTRLTVL.

V and J are TRBV2 and TRBJ2-2, with a possible D match to TRBD1 (5 bases). The CDR3 spans 13 residues. The germline V gene encodes CDR1 SNHLY and CDR2 FYNNEI. V was pared by 6 bases and J by 5 bases, with 10 bases between. The CDR3 spells CASSKGETGELFF. For the CDR3, the DNA is TGTGCCAGCAGCAAAGGGGAAACCGGGGAGCTGTTTTTT. Full variable domain (outside the CDR3, taken from reference TRBV2 and TRBJ2-2): EPEVTQTPSHQVTQMGQEVILRCVPISNHLYFYWYRQILGQKVEFLVSFYNNEISEKSEIFDDQFSVERPDGSNFTLKIRSTKLEDSAMYFCASSKGETGELFFGEGSRLTVL.

V usage is TRBV30 and J usage is TRBJ2-2; maybe TRBD1 (6 bases). This CDR3 contains 18 residues. CDR1 is GTSNPN and CDR2 is SVGIG in the germline V gene (reference sequence). Trimming cost V 4 bases and J 1 base, with 22 bases left between them. The CDR3 DNA sequence: TGTGCCTGGACTAGGGGGATAATCGTCCAAGGGAACACCGGGGAGCTGTTTTTT. It yields the protein CAWTRGIIVQGNTGELFF.

This chain links TRBV6-6 with TRBJ1-1, with D possibly being TRBD1 (5 bases). The V gene lost 5 bases and the J gene lost 7 bases, with 8 bases spanning the gap. This CDR3 has 11 amino acids. Germline V CDR1 and CDR2: MNHNY, SVGAGI (reference sequence). As DNA, the CDR3 is TGTGCCAGCAGTCGACAGCTTGAAGCTTTCTTT. It is translated as CASSRQLEAFF.

This clone occurred a few times. V gene TRBV28 combines with J gene TRBJ2-5; D unresolved. Trimming stripped 8 bases from V and 4 bases from J, with 14 bases between. This CDR3 spans 13 amino acids. Germline values: CDR1 MDHEN, CDR2 SYDVKM. CDR3 nucleotide sequence: TGTGCCAGCGCGAACTCGAGAATAGAGACCCAGTACTTC. Encoded protein: CASANSRIETQYF.

This chain uses TRBV7-2 with TRBJ2-3, with D tentatively TRBD2 (5 bases). Trimming stripped 5 bases from V and 2 bases from J, with 14 bases between. Looked up from germline, CDR1 is SGHTA and CDR2 is FQGNSA. The CDR3 covers 15 residues. This CDR3 reads CASSDGLDFTDTQYF. The CDR3 DNA follows: TGTGCCAGCAGCGACGGACTGGACTTCACAGATACGCAGTATTTT. Full variable domain (rest looked up from reference TRBV7-2 and TRBJ2-3): GAGVSQSPSNKVTEKGKDVELRCDPISGHTALYWYRQSLGQGLEFLIYFQGNSAPDKSGLPSDRFSAERTGGSVSTLTIQRTQQEDSAVYLCASSDGLDFTDTQYFGPGTRLTVL.

The chain combines TRBV6-5 with TRBJ2-5; 7 bases fit TRBD1. Germline loops: CDR1 MNHEY, CDR2 SVGAGI. This CDR3 contains 15 residues. V shed 4 bases, J shed 5 bases, and the junction held 10 bases outside the gene matches. The CDR3 sequence: CASSSVQRGRETQYF. The CDR3 DNA sequence: TGTGCCAGCAGTTCGGTCCAAAGGGGGCGGGAGACCCAGTACTTC.

The chain is built from TRBV19 and TRBJ2-5; 9 bases map to TRBD1. J lost 2 bases, V lost 5 bases, and 9 bases had no gene match. This CDR3 is 16 amino acids long. Germline CDR1 is LNHDA and CDR2 is SQIVND (reference sequence). CDR3 sequence: CASSYRQGGLQETQYF. In nucleotides, the CDR3 is TGTGCCAGTAGTTACCGACAGGGGGGACTTCAAGAGACCCAGTACTTC. Full variable domain (missing parts from reference TRBV19 and TRBJ2-5): DGGITQSPKYLFRKEGQNVTLSCEQNLNHDAMYWYRQDPGQGLRLIYYSQIVNDFQKGDIAEGYSVSREKKESFPLTVTSAQKNPTAFYLCASSYRQGGLQETQYFGPGTRLLVL.

The chain employs TRBV7-8 and TRBJ1-1; the match to TRBD1 covers 10 bases. This CDR3 is built from 14 residues. V lost 5 bases and J lost 5; bases outside the gene matches: 5. Germline values: CDR1 SGHVS, CDR2 FQNEAQ. CDR3 in amino acids: CASSVDRGRTEAFF. CDR3 coding DNA: TGTGCCAGCAGCGTGGACAGGGGGAGGACTGAAGCTTTCTTT.

DNA of the CDR3: TGCGCCAGCAGCTTGGGTGACAGGGTGTATTCACCCCTCCACTTT. This translates into CASSLGDRVYSPLHF. V is TRBV5-1 and J is TRBJ1-6, with 7 bases aligning to TRBD1. Per the germline V gene, CDR1 is SGHRS and CDR2 is YFSETQ. The CDR3 loop spans 15 amino acids. Losses at the gene ends were 0 bases for V and 8 bases for J; bases not matched to a gene: 5. The full variable domain, its missing parts supplied by reference TRBV5-1 and TRBJ1-6, is KAGVTQTPRYLIKTRGQQVTLSCSPISGHRSVSWYQQTPGQGLQFLFEYFSETQRNKGNFPGRFSGRQFSNSRSEMNVSTLELGDSALYLCASSLGDRVYSPLHFGNGTRLTVT.

The rearrangement uses TRBV5-1 and TRBJ1-5; 7 nucleotides align to TRBD1. The germline V gene encodes CDR1 SGHRS and CDR2 YFSETQ. The CDR3 is made up of 15 amino acids. The V gene end was trimmed by 0 bases and the J gene end by 5 bases; junction bases not matched to a gene: 5. CDR3 sequence: CASSLGQGSYQPQHF. The CDR3 nucleotides are TGCGCCAGCAGCTTGGGACAGGGTTCCTATCAGCCCCAGCATTTT.

V is TRBV6-5 and J is TRBJ1-2; no clear D gene. The CDR3 consists of 12 residues. The V gene lost 5 bases and the J gene lost 4 bases, with 8 bases spanning the gap. The germline V gene has CDR1 MNHEY and CDR2 SVGAGI. CDR3 in amino acids: CASSPGTYGYTF. CDR3 bases: TGTGCCAGCAGTCCGGGTACCTATGGCTACACCTTC.

This clone was detected only once. Here the CDR3 DNA reads TGTGCCAGCAGCGAGACAGGGGGTCGGACCTACAATGAGCAGTTCTTC. Translating gives CASSETGGRTYNEQFF. The chain couples TRBV7-8 to TRBJ2-1; TRBD1 agrees at 9 bases. Germline CDR1 is SGHVS and CDR2 is FQNEAQ. V lost 5 bases to trimming and J lost 2 bases; unmatched junction nucleotides: 7. The CDR3 is 16 residues long.

The chain carries TRBV28 and TRBJ2-2; TRBD2 matches 10 bases. After removal of 3 bases from V and 5 bases from J, the junction contained 6 bases not matched to a gene. CDR1 and CDR2 from the germline V gene are MDHEN and SYDVKM. This CDR3 region has 16 residues. CDR3 DNA: TGTGCCAGCAGTTTGAGCGGGGGGGCGCGGACCGGGGAGCTGTTTTTT. Its protein is CASSLSGGARTGELFF. The entire variable domain, with the rest obtained from reference TRBV28 and TRBJ2-2, is as follows: DVKVTQSSRYLVKRTGEKVFLECVQDMDHENMFWYRQDPGLGLRLIYFSYDVKMKEKGDIPEGYSVSREKKERFSLILESASTNQTSMYLCASSLSGGARTGELFFGEGSRLTVL.

This chain joins TRBV6-1 and TRBJ2-3, with 9 bases lining up with TRBD1. Germline V lookup: CDR1 MNHNS, CDR2 SASEGT. J was trimmed by 0 bases and V by 4 bases; bases with no gene match: 2. This CDR3 region has 15 residues. CDR3 residues: CASSAGTGSTDTQYF. For the CDR3, the DNA is TGTGCCAGCAGTGCCGGGACAGGGAGCACAGATACGCAGTATTTT.

In nucleotides, the CDR3 is TGCGCCAGCAGCTTGGGGGACAGGTCCTACGAGCAGTACTTC. It yields the protein CASSLGDRSYEQYF. The chain carries TRBV5-1 and TRBJ2-7; 8 nucleotides align to TRBD1. The CDR3 has 14 residues. J was trimmed by 1 base and V by 0 bases; bases with no gene match: 0. Germline lookup yields CDR1 SGHRS and CDR2 YFSETQ.

This sequence joins TRBV6-1 and TRBJ2-3, with 8 bases fitting TRBD1. Germline CDR1 reads MNHNS; CDR2 reads SASEGT. This CDR3 is built from 15 residues. With V trimmed by 5 bases and J by 4 bases, 8 bases remained unmatched. CDR3 in DNA: TGTGCCAGCAGTCGGACAGGGATCGGCGCAGATACGCAGTATTTT. It translates to CASSRTGIGADTQYF.